A selection of T cell receptor beta chains follows, all from one sample in a study of Graves' ophthalmopathy and Graves' hyperthyroidism. TCRdb fed the multiplex PCR reads into MiXCR, producing one record per CDR3 protein. The sample holds approximately 1.2 million distinct CDR3 sequences, less than 45% seen once. Sequenced material: peripheral blood or thyroid tissue (not recorded which). Receptors originate from an adult man with Graves' hyperthyroidism. CDR3s include the opening cysteine and the closing phenylalanine or tryptophan. The D gene is left open where the match is weak. The listing skips clone size in some rows; elsewhere it reads once, few, many or a size class.

>TRBV5-1|TRBD1|.|TRBJ1-1
CASNPRQGSVSEAFF
TGCGCCAGCAACCCCCGACAGGGTAGCGTATCTGAAGCTTTCTTT
>TRBV2|.|.|TRBJ1-5
CASSEQAGTLLSNQPQHF
TGTGCCAGCAGTGAACAAGCCGGGACACTTCTGAGCAATCAGCCCCAGCATTTT
>TRBV19|TRBD1|few|TRBJ1-6
CASGRTGPQLSNSPLHF
TGTGCCAGCGGAAGGACAGGGCCACAACTATCTAATTCACCCCTCCACTTT
>TRBV11-2|.|few|TRBJ1-4
CASSHGANEKLFF
TGTGCCAGCAGCCACGGGGCTAATGAAAAACTGTTTTTT
>TRBV20-1|TRBD1|few|TRBJ2-7
CSATGTGGPYEQYF
TGCAGTGCAACCGGGACAGGGGGACCCTACGAGCAGTACTTC
>TRBV7-9|.|.|TRBJ2-7
CASSGGRDRVYEQYF
TGTGCCAGCAGCGGAGGACGGGACCGTGTCTACGAGCAGTACTTC
>TRBV4-3|TRBD1|many|TRBJ1-3
CASSQDWDSSGNTIYF
TGCGCCAGCAGCCAAGATTGGGACAGCTCTGGAAACACCATATATTTT
>TRBV2|.|many|TRBJ2-7
CASSGSGFYEQYF
TGTGCCAGCAGTGGCAGTGGCTTCTACGAGCAGTACTTC
>TRBV20-1|.|many|TRBJ1-2
CSAPISAAANYGYTF
TGCAGTGCTCCCATATCGGCGGCGGCTAACTATGGCTACACCTTC
>TRBV11-2|.|.|TRBJ2-5
CASSQSRSPAEGETQYF
TGTGCCAGCAGCCAAAGCAGGAGCCCCGCGGAAGGAGAGACCCAGTACTTC
>TRBV10-3|TRBD1|.|TRBJ1-5
CAISRQGSNQPQHF
TGTGCCATCAGTCGACAGGGATCCAATCAGCCCCAGCATTTT
>TRBV20-1|TRBD1|many|TRBJ1-5
CSADGQGNQPQHF
TGCAGTGCTGACGGACAGGGAAATCAGCCCCAGCATTTT
>TRBV2|.|many|TRBJ1-1
CASNPDGMNTEAFF
TGTGCCAGCAACCCGGATGGCATGAACACTGAAGCTTTCTTT
>TRBV11-3|.|few|TRBJ1-2
CTSASGGGYGYTF
TGTACCAGCGCCTCGGGGGGGGGATATGGCTACACCTTC
>TRBV2|.|many|TRBJ1-4
CAGFGVDEKLFF
TGTGCCGGATTTGGGGTTGATGAAAAACTGTTTTTT
>TRBV29-1|TRBD2|.|TRBJ2-3
CSGGGGRATDTQYF
TGCAGCGGCGGGGGCGGGAGGGCGACAGATACGCAGTATTTT